This TCR beta chain appears in the sequencing data of a study of T cell clonotyping in hematopoietic cell transplantation. As for the study in general: Recipients' pretransplant samples followed cytoreduction.

As concerns this clone: As yet, its antigen is unknown.

Only in-frame clones appear in the TCRdb table, and some are missing; sequencing was by immunoSEQ multiplex PCR. Of under 45,000 clones listed, 95% are singletons. The time point was: recipient sample about 28 days before transplant, after cytoreduction. Study-level points and caveats: Few recipient clonotypes overlapped donors; over 95% were de novo at given depth. CD4 and CD8 repertoire contributions could not be separated without sorting.

The source of this sequence is a man aged 40-55 years with chronic myeloid leukemia. Some clones in this sample may be carry-over from other donors' samples. Sequenced here: peripheral blood mononuclear cells, sampled before stem cell transplant.

CDR3 residues: CASTDGRGLGELFF. The CDR3 DNA is TGTGCCAGCACCGACGGCCGGGGGCTCGGAGAACTGTTTTTT. The chain couples TRBV6-5 to TRBJ1-4; a weak D match, TRBD1 (6 bases). The CDR3 loop spans 14 amino acids. Trimming cost V 7 bases and J 12 bases, with 21 bases left between them. Germline values: CDR1 MNHEY, CDR2 SVGAGI.